This paragraph reports one T cell receptor beta chain. Its specificity is unknown. Germline lookup yields CDR1 SEHNR and CDR2 FQNEAQ (reference sequence). Deletions cut 1 base from V and 4 bases from J, with 13 bases between. This CDR3 is 15 amino acids long. Profiled with immunoSEQ multiplex PCR; TCRdb holds only in-frame clones, not every one. The repertoire includes tens of thousands of clones, approximately 80% of them detected once, and under 2% sits in the top ten. These data belong to a study of OX40 agonist ivuxolimab in advanced cancers. Regarding the study as a whole: CD8+ T cells (on average) carried more expanded clones than CD4+ T cells.

The chain joins TRBV7-9 to TRBJ1-2; possibly TRBD1 for D (6 bases). Sequenced here: CD4+ or CD8+ T cells sorted from blood, sampled in a trial of the OX40 agonist ivuxolimab. The clonotype was recovered from an adult with an advanced solid tumor such as melanoma, head and neck, liver or kidney cancer. CDR3 loop: CASSLEGRGVYGYTF. In DNA form, the CDR3 reads TGTGCCAGCAGCTTAGAGGGCAGGGGCGTCTATGGCTACACCTTC.